A single sample gave rise to the 8 T cell receptor beta chains below, sequenced in a study of blood T cell repertoires in COVID-19. The table came from immunoSEQ multiplex PCR; TCRdb's copy has only in-frame clones and leaves some out. This table holds about 310,000 clones, 75% to 90% found once. Sequenced material: PBMCs or T cells enriched from blood (not recorded which). Receptors were obtained from a woman aged 40 to 49 who had recovered from COVID-19.

V and J are TRBV4-2 and TRBJ1-1, with D hard to call. V lost 0 bases, J lost 0 bases, and 8 bases lay in between. Germline V gene lookup returns CDR1 LGHNA and CDR2 YNFKEQ. CDR3 length: 15 residues. The CDR3 DNA reads TGTGCCAGCAGCCAAGACCCTCGTATGAACACTGAAGCTTTCTTT. Protein: CASSQDPRMNTEAFF.

The V and J genes are TRBV19 and TRBJ2-4; 8 nucleotides match TRBD2. J lost 4 bases, V lost 7 bases, and 6 bases had no gene match. The CDR3 has 14 residues. The germline CDR1 and CDR2 sequences are LNHDA and SQIVND (reference sequence). CDR3 nucleotide sequence: TGTGCCAGTAAGAAGCGGGAGAAAAAAAACATTCAGTACTTC. Translating it yields CASKKREKKNIQYF.

The genes are TRBV7-8 and TRBJ2-7; TRBD1 matches at 9 bases. CDR3 length: 16 residues. Trimming at V came to 5 bases and at J to 5 bases, leaving 13 bases not matched to a gene. Looked up from germline, CDR1 is SGHVS and CDR2 is FQNEAQ. The CDR3 loop is CASSTNPGQGTHEQYF. CDR3 DNA sequence: TGTGCCAGCAGCACTAACCCGGGACAGGGAACTCACGAGCAGTACTTC.

The rearrangement joins TRBV24-1 to TRBJ2-1; the D is unclear. V lost 5 bases and J lost 0, with 4 bases in between. This CDR3 region has 13 residues. The germline V gene has CDR1 KGHDR and CDR2 SFDVKD. CDR3 region: CATSALSYNEQFF. The DNA of the CDR3 is TGTGCCACCAGTGCTCTCTCCTACAATGAGCAGTTCTTC.

The chain links TRBV18 to TRBJ1-1, with TRBD1 as a possible D gene (5 bases). The CDR3 loop spans 16 amino acids. The V end was cut by 3 bases, the J end by 4 bases, with 18 bases between. Germline V CDR1 and CDR2: KGHSH, LQKENI. This CDR3 reads CASSPTLPGLGTEAFF. The DNA for the CDR3 is TGTGCCAGCTCACCTACCCTCCCAGGGTTGGGCACTGAAGCTTTCTTT.

A word on this clone: The same CDR3 can be traced to other DNA sequences in this sample. The rearrangement links TRBV9 to TRBJ1-1; D possibly corresponds to TRBD1 (6 bases). The CDR3 runs 14 residues. The ends were cut back, 4 bases at V and 1 base at J, with 11 bases in the middle. CDR1 SGDLS and CDR2 YYNGEE come from the germline V gene. In DNA, the CDR3 is TGTGCCAGCAGCACAGGGACGCCGAACACTGAAGCTTTCTTT. Protein: CASSTGTPNTEAFF.

The chain joins TRBV28 to TRBJ1-1; possible D gene TRBD1, 5 bases. This CDR3 has 16 amino acids. V lost 5 bases and J 1 base, leaving 17 bases between the germline ends. Germline assignment: CDR1 MDHEN and CDR2 SYDVKM. The CDR3, as DNA: TGTGCCAGCAGTCTTTATATGGGGCAGGCGAACACTGAAGCTTTCTTT. Its protein product is CASSLYMGQANTEAFF.

This clone was seen more than once but under ten times. The chain couples TRBV6-1 to TRBJ1-1; 12 bases fit TRBD1. The CDR3 is made up of 16 amino acids. Per the germline V gene, CDR1 is MNHNS and CDR2 is SASEGT. V lost 2 bases to trimming and J lost 3 bases; unmatched junction nucleotides: 4. This CDR3 reads CASSEPGTGGHTEAFF. The CDR3 coding sequence is TGTGCCAGCAGTGAACCCGGGACAGGGGGCCACACTGAAGCTTTCTTT.